Listed below are T cell receptor beta chains from one sample, sequenced in a study of circulating and synovial CD4+ cells in juvenile arthritis. The repertoire was sequenced with immunoSEQ multiplex PCR; TCRdb's copy has only in-frame clones and lacks some. This table holds around 17,000 clones, under 95% found once. Sequences were obtained from CD4+ T cells from blood. Every receptor here comes from a human donor with juvenile idiopathic arthritis. CDR3s leave out the opening cysteine and the closing phenylalanine or tryptophan.

>TRBJ2-5|TRBV5-4
ASSPPTTGQRTQY
>TRBJ1-1|TRBV2
ASSRGPPTEAF
>TRBJ1-6|TRBV29-1
SVASTHNSPLH
>TRBJ2-3|TRBV10-3
AISPGQALGDTQY
>TRBJ1-1|TRBV7-7
ASSLQENTEAF
>TRBJ2-2|TRBV9
ASSPERLTGELF
>TRBJ1-2|TRBV27
ASSVNRLKGASGGYT
>TRBJ1-2|TRBV6-5
ASSYQQGDANYGYT
>TRBJ1-1|TRBV5-1
ASALAGGTEAF
>TRBJ2-6|TRBV15
ATSRVGTGGSGANVLT
>TRBJ2-3|TRBV6-5
ASIASGGVDTQY
>TRBJ1-3|TRBV30
AWRRAGTGPGNTIY
>TRBJ2-7|TRBV6-6
ASSYYGTSGSYEQY
>TRBJ1-1|TRBV6-4
ATRGANTEAF
>TRBJ2-6|TRBV5-8
ASSLRTSGANVLT
>TRBJ2-3|TRBV4-2
ASSQRTSQGTDTQY
>NA|TRBV27
ASSTKTSYYEQY
>TRBJ2-7|TRBV5-6
ASSFQGEQY
>TRBJ1-2|TRBV30
AWKDDRQGAYGYT
>TRBJ2-5|TRBV7-6
ASSLLAGRGETQY
>TRBJ2-7|TRBV4-2
ASSQEASTLGEQY
>TRBJ1-1|TRBV14
ASSQVQGEAEAF
>TRBJ2-7|TRBV27
ASSPHGRGWEQY
>TRBJ2-3|TRBV5-1
ASSLTSGGASDTQY
>TRBJ2-1|TRBV5-4
ASSVDSSYNEQF
>TRBJ1-5|TRBV6-4
ASRADRGRRNQPQH
>TRBJ2-1|TRBV7-9
ASSTPPYNEQF
>TRBJ1-1|TRBV6-5
ASSTGRASTEAF
>TRBJ1-3|TRBV18
ASSQETGTAGNTIY
>TRBJ2-5|TRBV19
ASRGQGGETQY
>TRBJ2-7|TRBV5-4
ASSSRQRTGDLEQY
>TRBJ2-7|TRBV7-2
ASSLRTGGAYEQY
>TRBJ2-5|TRBV5-4
ASSQESRGGLRETQY
>NA|TRBV7-2
ASSSGSGSWETQY
>TRBJ2-1|TRBV6-6
ASSPLKTTGYNEQF
>TRBJ1-1|TRBV2
ASTEGEVEAF
>TRBJ1-2|TRBV7-2
ASSLNSEYGYT
>TRBJ1-4|TRBV7-6
ASSYRGRVGEKLF
>TRBJ2-7|TRBV6-1
ASSTQDRVNEQY
>TRBJ2-5|TRBV11-1
ASRGDRQAAETQY
>TRBJ1-3|TRBV15
ATSRNSGTTGNTIY
>TRBJ2-1|TRBV18
ASSTRLAAYNEQF
>TRBJ2-5|TRBV11-2
ASSPRGAEGETQY
>TRBJ2-5|TRBV10-3
AISELASGGRETQY
>TRBJ2-1|TRBV5-6
ASSLGQFYNEQF
>TRBJ2-2|TRBV27
ASSLAGQVNTGELF
>TRBJ2-7|TRBV6-1
ASKAGQGVYEQY
>TRBJ2-7|TRBV15
ATSRGGSYEQY
>TRBJ2-7|TRBV6-5
ASSGRIAGSYEQY
>TRBJ1-1|TRBV6-1
ASSEPRTGTEAF
>TRBJ2-3|TRBV7-9
ASSLASSTDTQY
>TRBJ1-6|TRBV4-1
ASSQRASEGANSPLH
>TRBJ2-1|TRBV7-9
ASSLALAGGHEQF
>TRBJ2-2|TRBV6-5
ASSYSVGGGGGELF
>TRBJ2-3|TRBV14
ASSLLGGGGDTQY